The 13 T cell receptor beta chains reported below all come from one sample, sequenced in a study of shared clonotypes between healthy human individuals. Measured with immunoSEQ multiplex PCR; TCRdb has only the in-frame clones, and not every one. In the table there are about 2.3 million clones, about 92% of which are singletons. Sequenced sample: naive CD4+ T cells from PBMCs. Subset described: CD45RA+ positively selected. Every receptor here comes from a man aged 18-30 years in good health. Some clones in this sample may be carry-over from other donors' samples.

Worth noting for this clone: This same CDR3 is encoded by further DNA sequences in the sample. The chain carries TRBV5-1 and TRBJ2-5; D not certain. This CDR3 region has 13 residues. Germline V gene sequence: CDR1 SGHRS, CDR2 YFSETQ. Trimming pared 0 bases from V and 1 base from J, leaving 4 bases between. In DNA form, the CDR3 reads TGCGCCAGCAGCTTGGGTCCCCAAGAGACCCAGTACTTC. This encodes CASSLGPQETQYF.

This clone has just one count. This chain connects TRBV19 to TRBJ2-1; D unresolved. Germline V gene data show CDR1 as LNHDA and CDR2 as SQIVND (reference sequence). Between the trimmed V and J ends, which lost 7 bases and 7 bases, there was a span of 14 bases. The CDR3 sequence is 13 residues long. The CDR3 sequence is CASTPTSRNEQFF. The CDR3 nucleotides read TGTGCCAGTACCCCAACCTCCAGAAATGAGCAGTTCTTC.

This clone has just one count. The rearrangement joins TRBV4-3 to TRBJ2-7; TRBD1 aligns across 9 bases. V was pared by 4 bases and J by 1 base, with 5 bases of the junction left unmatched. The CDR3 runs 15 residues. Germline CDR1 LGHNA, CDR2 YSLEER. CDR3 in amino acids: CASSLQGTGSYEQYF. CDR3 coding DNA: TGCGCCAGCAGCCTGCAAGGGACAGGGTCCTACGAGCAGTACTTC.

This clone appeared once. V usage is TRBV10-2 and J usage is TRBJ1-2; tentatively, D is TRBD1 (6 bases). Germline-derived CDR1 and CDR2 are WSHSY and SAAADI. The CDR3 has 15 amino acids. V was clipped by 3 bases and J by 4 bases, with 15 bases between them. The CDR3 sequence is CASSETGAGIYGYTF. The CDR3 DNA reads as TGCGCCAGCAGTGAAACGGGGGCGGGCATCTATGGCTACACCTTC.

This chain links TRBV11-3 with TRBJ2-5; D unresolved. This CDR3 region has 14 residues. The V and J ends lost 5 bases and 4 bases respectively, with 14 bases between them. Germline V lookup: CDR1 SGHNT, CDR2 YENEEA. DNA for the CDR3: TGTGCCAGCAGCCTCCGGTCCCGAGGAGAGACCCAGTACTTC. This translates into CASSLRSRGETQYF.

CDR3 sequence: CASSSRCEQYF. The CDR3 nucleotides are TGTGCCAGCAGCTCCAGATGCGAGCAGTACTTC. The chain recombines TRBV21-1 with TRBJ2-7; the DNA was not used to check the table's D call, TRBD1. TRBV21-1 is classified as a pseudogene. The CDR3 runs to 11 residues.

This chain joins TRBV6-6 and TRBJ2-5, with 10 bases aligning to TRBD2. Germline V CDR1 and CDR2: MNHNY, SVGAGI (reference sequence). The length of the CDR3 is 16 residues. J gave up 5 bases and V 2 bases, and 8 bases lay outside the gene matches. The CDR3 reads CASSYEAGGIRETQYF. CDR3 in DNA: TGTGCCAGCAGTTACGAAGCGGGAGGGATTCGGGAGACCCAGTACTTC.

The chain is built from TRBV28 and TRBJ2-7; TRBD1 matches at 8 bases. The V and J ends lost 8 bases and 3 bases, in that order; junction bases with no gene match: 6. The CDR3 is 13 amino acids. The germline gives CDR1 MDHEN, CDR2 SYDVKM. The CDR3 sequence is CASGTGPIYEQYF. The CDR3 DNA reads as TGTGCCAGCGGGACAGGACCCATCTACGAGCAGTACTTC.

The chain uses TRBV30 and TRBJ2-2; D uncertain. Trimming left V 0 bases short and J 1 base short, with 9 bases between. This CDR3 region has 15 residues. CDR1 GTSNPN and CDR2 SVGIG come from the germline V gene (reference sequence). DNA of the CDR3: TGTGCCTGGAGTGTAATGGCCGAGAACACCGGGGAGCTGTTTTTT. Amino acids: CAWSVMAENTGELFF.

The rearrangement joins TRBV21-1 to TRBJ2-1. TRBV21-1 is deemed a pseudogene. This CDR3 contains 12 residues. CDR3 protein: CASSPKVGEQFF. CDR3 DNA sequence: TGTGCCAGCAGCCCCAAGGTGGGTGAGCAGTTCTTC.

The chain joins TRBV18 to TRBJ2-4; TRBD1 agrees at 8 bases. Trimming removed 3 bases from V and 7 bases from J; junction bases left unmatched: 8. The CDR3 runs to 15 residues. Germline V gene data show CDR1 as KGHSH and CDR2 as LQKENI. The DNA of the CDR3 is TGTGCCAGCTCACCGCCGGGACAGGAGGCTAACATTCAGTACTTC. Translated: CASSPPGQEANIQYF.

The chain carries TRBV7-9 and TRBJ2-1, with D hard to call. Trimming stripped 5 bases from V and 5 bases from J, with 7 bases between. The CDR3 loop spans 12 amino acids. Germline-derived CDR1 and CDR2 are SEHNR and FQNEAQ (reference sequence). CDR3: CASSSIHNEQFF. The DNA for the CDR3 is TGTGCCAGCAGCAGCATACACAATGAGCAGTTCTTC.

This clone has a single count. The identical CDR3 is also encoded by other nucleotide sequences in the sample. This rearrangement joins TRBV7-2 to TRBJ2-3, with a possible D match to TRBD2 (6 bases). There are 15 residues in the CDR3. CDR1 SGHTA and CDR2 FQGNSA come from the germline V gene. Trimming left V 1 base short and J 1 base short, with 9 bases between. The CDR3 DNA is TGTGCCAGCAGCTTAGTTAGCGGAGGCACAGATACGCAGTATTTT. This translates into CASSLVSGGTDTQYF.